This T cell receptor (beta chain) emerged from a study of spatial heterogeneity in lung cancer. On the study more broadly: The donors, fewer than 95 patients with untreated early-stage non-small cell lung cancer, provided the samples. PBMC samples from follow-up, when available, were sequenced at a median of about two years post-resection.

Specified time point: blood at routine non-recurrence follow-up after resection. The input material, whole RNA from tumor, nontumor lung or frozen PBMC, was sequenced unsorted. This clonotype has a handful of counts. The antigen is undetermined. Study conclusions and caveats: Ubiquitous expanded tumor TCRs were observed in blood more at resection than follow-up.

Germline loops: CDR1 SGHVS, CDR2 FQNEAQ. The V gene lost 2 bases and the J gene lost 1 base, with 11 bases spanning the gap. The length of the CDR3 is 16 residues. Every TCR cDNA molecule carried a tag that served as a unique molecular identifier. TCRdb reprocessed the 5' RACE reads via MiXCR and lists one record per CDR3 protein. The table includes 95,000 to 130,000 distinct CDR3 sequences, more than 10% detected once. The rearrangement links TRBV7-8 to TRBJ2-2; either TRBD1 or TRBD2 may supply D (5 bases each). Here the sequenced sample was PBMCs, taken at follow-up. The clonotype was recovered from a male donor with early-stage non-small cell lung cancer. CDR3 in DNA: TGTGCCAGCAGCTTAAATCAGGGAGAGAACACCGGGGAGCTGTTTTTT. Translating gives CASSLNQGENTGELFF.